This entry is about one T cell receptor beta chain. The specificity of this receptor is unknown. One base away there is no much larger clone; base qualities are not given. The data derive from a study of cytomegalovirus exposure and HLA in healthy donors listed by TCRdb under 2017. Background for the entire study: An earlier analysis of roughly 610 of the donors reported about 260 Gb of sequence data and about 120 million unique TCR beta sequences obtained from about 170 million T cells. An early release covering more than 500 HLA-typed donors comprised 250 to 350 gigabases of sequencing data and roughly 86 million unique TCR sequences. Of the 300 to 400 genotyped donors, approximately 80% fell in the genetic ancestry cluster associated with self-reported Caucasian donors. The study was designed to test whether signatures of past pathogen exposure could be identified by cataloging public T cell receptors. The study profiled the T cell repertoires of about 640 subjects by immunosequencing and related them to cytomegalovirus serostatus. Along with the approximately 650-subject first cohort, a separate validation cohort of around 110 different subjects was used. High-throughput TCR immunosequencing, statistical association of individual TCRs with disease status, and machine learning were combined to predict cytomegalovirus infection status. To study patterns of TCR occurrence, a later analysis re-analyzed previously published TCR beta repertoires from around 660 donors and added high-resolution HLA genotyping. Rather than drawing on any new phenotypic data, the later analysis identified candidate immune exposures from TCR beta sequences and the way those sequences occurred across donors. An earlier analysis of several hundred of the donors applied high-throughput TCR beta sequencing to assess whether each TCR beta V gene segment acted as functional or pseudogenic. Donor age, sex, ethnicity and CMV serostatus were compiled together with the repertoire data. In a later genetic analysis, genome-wide SNP genotypes for about 65% of the roughly 670 donors were used, and that subset was treated as a discovery cohort. All discovery cohort repertoires had been generated on a single sequencing platform. Class I and class II HLA loci were covered by the typing at four-digit resolution. Typing coverage differed by locus: A, B, C, DRB1 and DQB1 were typed in about 620-640 donors, DQA1 in about 500, DPA1 in 600 to 610, and DPB1 in around 490. Roughly 5 DR-DQ haplotypes were treated as single units for association and clustering because of strong linkage in the cohort. On average, 235,054 unique TCR beta nucleotide sequences were sequenced per donor among fewer than 500 genotyped donors of the cohort, with about 19% of those sequences being non-productive. The paper's findings and limits, for the study overall: The cohort was sequenced for TCR beta chains only, and without alpha or paired-chain data the features that could be detected were limited. The presence/absence analyses assumed that sequencing depth was roughly uniform across donors, and that assumption may not be true. In a later analysis, several top co-occurrence clusters were reported to appear linked to parvovirus B19, influenza, CMV and Epstein-Barr virus. In both the original and validation cohorts, the classifier was reported to diagnose cytomegalovirus status with high specificity and sensitivity. Because counts were too low, around 18 rarely observed V segments, including chromosome 9 orphons, were left out of the earlier analysis of 587 of the donors. Assigning TCR associations to individual alleles was difficult when HLA alleles, especially DR and DQ, strongly co-occurred. In an earlier analysis of some 540 of the donors, most TCR beta V segments appeared in productive rearrangements about 87% or about 30% of the time, broadly matching IMGT annotations. The study gave a list of over 150 TCR beta chains associated with cytomegalovirus. Because HLA typing was unavailable for some donors at each locus, only the typed subset was used in association tests. In a later analysis, HLA-associated TCR beta chains were found to be more clonally expanded and to have lower generation probabilities than equally common non-associated chains. The only immune exposure information available for the cohort was CMV serostatus. While some public TCRs were present in many individuals, most TCR sequences turned up only very rarely across donors. A later genetic analysis associated a missense DCLRE1C variant with V-gene and J-gene trimming of TCR beta chains, and an independent cohort replicated the association. A further reported finding was that TCR beta sequences accurately predicted the HLA-A and HLA-B alleles for most subjects in the first cohort. In a later analysis, most CMV-associated TCR beta chains were found to appear HLA-restricted, with HLA associations seemingly driven largely by CMV exposure. In a later genetic analysis, fewer N-insertions in productive TCRs were reported among donors in an Asian-associated ancestry cluster than the roughly 700-donor mean. A later analysis found that TCR association rates varied across HLA loci, with DRB1 alleles showing the most associated TCRs and HLA-C alleles the fewest. According to the authors, the approach could potentially be generalized to other disease states and immunological phenotypes. The sequencing pipeline was judged likely to have produced a cluster of highly shared sequence variants as a technical artifact. Linkage disequilibrium might explain the correlated functional status among segregating V segments, but an unknown experimental factor could not be ruled out. In vitro tests confirmed that a few of the cytomegalovirus-associated TCR beta chains recognize cytomegalovirus antigens. In a later analysis, about 17,000 TCR beta sequences were associated with specific HLA alleles at a false discovery rate of 0.05.

Receptor amplification or capture employed the immunoSEQ multiplex PCR assay. The multiplex PCR relied on a mix of 60 forward primers for TCR Vbeta segments and 13 reverse primers for TCR Jbeta segments. A multiplex PCR assay on genomic DNA amplified the CDR3 region of rearranged TCR beta genes. The amplified TCR beta libraries were sequenced on the Illumina HiSeq System as 87-base-pair reads. On the authors' methods: In a later analysis, 70 million to 95 million unique TCR beta chains were counted across the roughly 670 repertoires, and roughly 10 million of these chains were shared by at least two donors. Raw reads were error-corrected and collapsed into unique sequences with a nearest-neighbor algorithm that merged closely related sequences to remove PCR and sequencing errors. V, D and J gene segments were assigned by aligning CDR3 sequences to IMGT reference sequences. For a sequence to be retained, at least a six-nucleotide match to both a V gene segment and a J gene segment was required. A rearrangement was called productive if the CDR3 had no stop codons and remained in frame with V and J, and every other rearrangement was called non-productive. CDR3 was defined by IMGT convention, running from the second conserved V-encoded cysteine to the conserved J-encoded phenylalanine. In an earlier analysis of roughly 580 of the donors, sequences lacking an unambiguous match to a single V gene segment were excluded. An earlier analysis of several hundred of the donors called V segments functional above 56.7% productive rearrangements and segregating when the between-donor standard deviation exceeded 5%. A statistical classification framework was built for diagnosing cytomegalovirus status from the catalog of TCR beta chain sequences. V and J gene assignment, in a later analysis, came from comparing TCR nucleotide sequences with IMGT/GENE-DB human TR gene sequences. A later analysis assigned CDR3 sequences and most-parsimonious VDJ recombination scenarios with the TCRdist pipeline. In a later analysis, every TCR beta chain was defined by the combination of its CDR3 amino acid sequence and its V-gene family, and reads without a unique V-gene family were dropped. A later analysis removed several hundred highly shared, low-generation-probability nucleotide sequences to deal with suspected cross-contamination and a sequencing artifact. For each public chain, a later analysis derived a clonal expansion index from normalized ranks of inferred template counts within each repertoire. In a later analysis, generation probabilities were computed with a VDJ recombination model fitted to out-of-frame rearrangements, and the resulting probabilities were checked against IGoR. In a later analysis, TCR-TCR, TCR-HLA and TCR-CMV co-occurrence was scored with hypergeometric tests, and a repertoire-size bias correction was applied to TCR pairs. To estimate false discovery rates, a later analysis permuted the HLA or CMV assignments 20 times. In a later analysis, co-occurring TCRs were grouped with DBSCAN, and TCRdist sequence similarity was added when clustering was performed within HLA-allele-positive subsets. Co-occurrence clustering excluded repertoires with fewer than 30,000 or more than 120,000 public chains, plus five with anomalous nucleotide sharing. The table comes from immuneACCESS by way of TCRdb, which keeps in-frame sequences with V and J called. Part of the clones is missing from these tables; in studies checked, under half for an unresolved V gene and the rest for unknown reasons. Clonal size and the V and J genes are those of that table, whereas D and trimming came from the DNA. Recorded for this sample are roughly 100,000 clones; approximately 80% of them occurred a single time. The ten largest clones capture around 5.1% of the sample.

In total, over 600 healthy bone marrow donors made up the cohort. Cohort members were all nominally healthy when sampled, although unrecorded immune exposures were likely present. The donor was CMV seronegative and was included in the group of approximately 350 seronegative cohort members. Every donor gave a peripheral blood sample, and the peripheral blood mononuclear cells from that sample were used for TCR beta sequencing. Genomic DNA extraction from the blood cell samples was performed with the Qiagen DNeasy Blood Extraction Kit. Sequences were obtained from PBMCs. The receptor was isolated from a male donor in good health and CMV-seronegative.

This receptor has the CDR3 CASSQAGTSGSDEQFF. The nucleotide sequence is TGTGCCAGCAGCCAGGCCGGGACTAGCGGGAGTGATGAGCAGTTCTTC. The chain was built from TRBV4-2 and TRBJ2-1, with 14 bases in between that match TRBD2. Measured from the cysteine to the phenylalanine, the CDR3 is 16 residues long. The kept DNA is CDR3 alone, 48 bases in frame from the first base. Trimming accounts for 3 bases at V and 8 bases at J, while the number of junction bases matched to no gene is 6. From a lookup of the germline V gene, CDR1 and CDR2 are LGHNA and YNFKEQ.